The clone carrying this T cell receptor beta chain has just a few counts. The record originates from a study of T-cell reconstitution after alpha-beta-depleted transplantation in children. The TCRbeta library was prepared with unique molecular identifiers. MiXCR, applied by TCRdb to the PCR reads, yields one record per CDR3 protein. This table has about 540,000 distinct CDR3 sequences, 15% to 20% appearing once. The receptor's source is a human donor who donated a stem cell graft to a child with acute lymphoblastic leukemia. Sequenced here: PBMCs from the stem cell graft donor, sampled from the stem cell graft.

The CDR3 spells CASSFGTGAYEQFF. The DNA of the CDR3 is TGTGCCAGCAGCTTCGGGACAGGGGCGTATGAGCAGTTCTTC. The chain recombines TRBV11-2 with TRBJ2-1; TRBD1 agrees at 10 bases. This CDR3 is 14 amino acids long. V shed 3 bases, J shed 8 bases, and the junction held 4 bases outside the gene matches. In germline, CDR1 is SGHAT, CDR2 FQNNGV.